This T cell receptor beta chain was recorded in a study of human T cells and chemical hapten exposure. One entry per CDR3 protein results from TCRdb running MiXCR on the 5' RACE reads. This sample has 95,000 to 120,000 distinct CDR3 sequences, with roughly a fifth found just once. Between the trimmed V and J ends, which lost 6 bases and 3 bases, there was a span of 6 bases. The length of the CDR3 is 11 residues. This clonotype was detected only a few times. Unseparated into fractions, whole blood served as the source from which total RNA was extracted. This clonotype was sampled from a human donor in good health. This chain links TRBV12-3 or TRBV12-4 with TRBJ2-7; the D gene is possibly TRBD2 (6 bases). CDR3: CASRDYYEQYF. CDR3 sequence (DNA): TGTGCCAGCAGGGACTACTACGAGCAGTACTTC.